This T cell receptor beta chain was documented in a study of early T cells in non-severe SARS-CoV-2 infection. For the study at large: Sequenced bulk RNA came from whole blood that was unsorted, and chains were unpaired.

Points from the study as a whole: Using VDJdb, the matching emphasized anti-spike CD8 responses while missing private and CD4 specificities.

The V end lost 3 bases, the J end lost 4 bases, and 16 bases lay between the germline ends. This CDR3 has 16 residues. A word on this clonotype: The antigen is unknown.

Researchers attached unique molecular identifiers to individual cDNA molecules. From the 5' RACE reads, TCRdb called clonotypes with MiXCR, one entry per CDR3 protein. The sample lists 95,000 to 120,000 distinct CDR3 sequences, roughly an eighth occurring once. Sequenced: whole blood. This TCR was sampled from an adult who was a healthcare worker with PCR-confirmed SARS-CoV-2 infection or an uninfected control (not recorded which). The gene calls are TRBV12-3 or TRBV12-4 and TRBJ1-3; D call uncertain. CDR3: CASSLTRALGGNTIYF. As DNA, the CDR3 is TGTGCCAGCAGTTTGACGAGGGCCTTGGGAGGAAACACCATATATTTT.